The following is a T cell receptor (beta chain) sequence with its context. Antigen unknown. Expressed TCRB transcripts were sequenced after all isolated RNA was converted to cDNA. Sequenced by immunoSEQ multiplex PCR; TCRdb stores in-frame clones only, minus some. The data contain around 710,000 clones, 9.5% to 15% of them singletons. The sample comes from a study of beta chain features in type 1 diabetes. Findings and caveats of the study: All four CD4+ subsets from Type 1 diabetes patients carried moderately but significantly shorter TCRB CDR3s.

V trimming: 5 bases; J trimming: 6 bases; junction bases outside the gene matches: 6. The CDR3 runs 15 residues. From germline, CDR1 is SGHTA and CDR2 FQGNSA. The sequence came from a man aged 25 to 45 with type 1 diabetes. The genes are TRBV7-2 and TRBJ2-2; 10 bases are shared with TRBD1. Material for sequencing was naive CD4+ T cells from blood. Written as DNA, the CDR3 is TGTGCCAGCAGCCCACGACAGGGGGCCCCCGGGGAGCTGTTTTTT. This translates into CASSPRQGAPGELFF.